The 28 T cell receptor beta chains given below trace back to one sample, sequenced in a study of cytomegalovirus exposure and HLA in healthy donors. Clones were sequenced by immunoSEQ multiplex PCR, and TCRdb holds only the in-frame ones, with some missing. The sample has tens of thousands of clones, about 95% seen once; the top ten hold 0.5% to 0.65%. The sequencing input was PBMCs. The receptors here all came from a woman aged 18-29 years in good health and CMV-seronegative.

The rearrangement joins TRBV5-4 to TRBJ1-3; D remains ambiguous. The CDR3 totals 17 residues. Germline loops: CDR1 SGHNT, CDR2 YYREEE (reference sequence). V gave up 3 bases and J gave up 0 bases, with 16 bases separating them. The DNA of the CDR3 is TGTGCCAGCAGCTATATGGGCACGGAATACTCTGGAAACACCATATATTTT. This sequence encodes CASSYMGTEYSGNTIYF.

The gene calls are TRBV30 and TRBJ2-5, with D hard to call. Trimming took off 2 bases at V and 0 bases at J, with 7 bases between the two ends. The CDR3 loop spans 13 amino acids. Germline CDR1 and CDR2: GTSNPN and SVGIG (reference sequence). CDR3 amino acids: CAWSPVYQETQYF. The CDR3 DNA sequence: TGTGCCTGGAGTCCGGTGTACCAAGAGACCCAGTACTTC.

The chain carries TRBV21-1 and TRBJ1-1; TRBD1 is the table's D call and was not checked against the DNA. TRBV21-1 is given as a pseudogene. The CDR3 is 17 residues long. CDR3 region: CASSNRCGTGGFTEAFF. CDR3 DNA sequence: TGTGCCAGCAGCAATCGGTGTGGGACAGGGGGTTTTACTGAAGCTTTCTTT.

This chain connects TRBV5-1 to TRBJ1-4, with D unclear. The CDR3 runs to 13 residues. The germline V and J ends were trimmed by 5 bases and 5 bases, with 10 bases remaining between them. Germline V gene lookup returns CDR1 SGHRS and CDR2 YFSETQ. The CDR3 sequence is CASRYQTNEKLFF. The CDR3, as DNA: TGCGCCAGCAGGTACCAGACAAATGAAAAACTGTTTTTT.

The chain recombines TRBV19 with TRBJ2-7; TRBD1 might be the D (6 bases). With 3 bases removed from V and 0 bases from J, the gap between germline ends came to 9 bases. The germline V gene encodes CDR1 LNHDA and CDR2 SQIVND (reference sequence). The CDR3 loop spans 14 amino acids. The CDR3 DNA follows: TGTGCCAGTAGTATTGAACAGGGCTCCTACGAGCAGTACTTC. Its protein is CASSIEQGSYEQYF.

This chain joins TRBV6-1 and TRBJ2-1; 12 bases align to TRBD2. Germline CDR1 is MNHNS and CDR2 is SASEGT. The CDR3 is made up of 17 amino acids. The trim removed 0 bases at V and 2 bases at J, leaving 2 bases unmatched. The CDR3, as DNA: TGTGCCAGCAGTGAAGCCTCTAGCGGGGGGGCCTACAATGAGCAGTTCTTC. Protein: CASSEASSGGAYNEQFF.

CDR3 sequence (DNA): TGTGCCAGCAGCGGGAGGGACAGGGGCTCCTATAATTCACCCCTCCACTTT. Amino acid sequence: CASSGRDRGSYNSPLHF. The gene calls are TRBV9 and TRBJ1-6; 10 nucleotides match TRBD1. Unmatched junction bases numbered 3, after V lost 3 bases and J lost 0 bases. Germline-derived CDR1 and CDR2 are SGDLS and YYNGEE. This CDR3 region has 17 residues.

This clone was seen only once. The chain has TRBV19 and TRBJ1-3, with 7 bases aligning to TRBD1. CDR1 and CDR2 from the germline V gene are LNHDA and SQIVND (reference sequence). The CDR3 spans 13 residues. V trimming: 7 bases; J trimming: 2 bases; junction bases outside the gene matches: 2. The CDR3 coding sequence is TGTGCCAGTACCGACAGGGCTGGAAACACCATATATTTT. Translation: CASTDRAGNTIYF.

The rearrangement links TRBV19 to TRBJ1-2, with 8 bases matching TRBD1. V was pared by 5 bases and J by 2 bases, with 10 bases of the junction left unmatched. The CDR3 has 16 residues. From germline, CDR1 is LNHDA and CDR2 SQIVND (reference sequence). CDR3 in DNA: TGTGCCAGTAGTGGACAGGGCACAATACTAAACTATGGCTACACCTTC. This codes for CASSGQGTILNYGYTF.

This chain connects TRBV19 to TRBJ2-7; TRBD2 agrees at 15 bases. The V segment lost 10 bases and the J segment 1 base; nucleotides outside the gene matches: 5. This CDR3 comprises 15 residues. Looked up from germline, CDR1 is LNHDA and CDR2 is SQIVND (reference sequence). CDR3 sequence (DNA): TGTGCCACGGCGGGACTAGCGGGGGGTTCCTACGAGCAGTACTTC. Its protein is CATAGLAGGSYEQYF.

The chain has TRBV5-5 and TRBJ2-7; 11 bases map to TRBD2. V was pared by 2 bases and J by 1 base, with 5 bases of the junction left unmatched. Germline loops: CDR1 SGHKS, CDR2 YYEKEE (reference sequence). The CDR3 loop spans 16 amino acids. In DNA form, the CDR3 reads TGTGCCAGCAGCTTAACCGGGACTAGCGGATCCTACGAGCAGTACTTC. It yields the protein CASSLTGTSGSYEQYF.

V is TRBV9 and J is TRBJ2-5, with a weak D call TRBD1 (5 bases). The germline gives CDR1 SGDLS, CDR2 YYNGEE. The CDR3 is 14 residues long. V lost 0 bases and J lost 5, with 11 bases in between. The CDR3: CASSVEGSRETQYF. The CDR3 coding sequence is TGTGCCAGCAGCGTAGAGGGGTCCAGGGAGACCCAGTACTTC.

The chain carries TRBV27 and TRBJ1-1, with D unresolved. In germline, CDR1 is MNHEY, CDR2 SMNVEV (reference sequence). The CDR3 is made up of 15 amino acids. The germline V and J ends were trimmed by 2 bases and 4 bases, with 14 bases remaining between them. This CDR3 is CASSLGSVSGTEAFF. The CDR3 nucleotides read TGTGCCAGCAGTTTAGGGTCAGTCTCGGGCACTGAAGCTTTCTTT.

V and J are TRBV5-1 and TRBJ2-2; the D gene is possibly TRBD1 (6 bases). V was shortened by 3 bases and J by 2 bases, with 11 bases between the two germline ends. This CDR3 spans 15 amino acids. CDR1 is SGHRS and CDR2 is YFSETQ in the germline V gene. Written as DNA, the CDR3 is TGCGCCAGCAGCTCGACGACAGGAAACACCGGGGAGCTGTTTTTT. This sequence encodes CASSSTTGNTGELFF.

The rearrangement joins TRBV7-2 to TRBJ2-7, with D tentatively TRBD2 (5 bases). The V end was cut by 6 bases, the J end by 5 bases, with 14 bases between. The CDR3 loop spans 13 amino acids. CDR1 SGHTA and CDR2 FQGNSA come from the germline V gene. The DNA of the CDR3 is TGTGCCAGCAGGCCTCGGGGTACCGACGAGCAGTACTTC. It yields the protein CASRPRGTDEQYF.

The chain joins TRBV5-1 to TRBJ1-6, with no clear D. Germline V gives CDR1 SGHRS, CDR2 YFSETQ. V shed 4 bases and J shed 8 bases, with 16 bases lying between them. CDR3 size: 15 residues. CDR3 nucleotide sequence: TGCGCCAGCAGCCTAGCCGGGGTAAATCATTCACCCCTCCACTTT. Translation: CASSLAGVNHSPLHF.

This chain connects TRBV19 to TRBJ1-1; D perhaps matches TRBD1 (5 bases). The ends were cut back, 5 bases at V and 3 bases at J, with 10 bases in the middle. This CDR3 is built from 13 residues. Germline V gene data show CDR1 as LNHDA and CDR2 as SQIVND (reference sequence). The CDR3 DNA reads TGTGCCAGTAGTCAGGGAGGGTACACTGAAGCTTTCTTT. Translated, it gives CASSQGGYTEAFF.

V gene TRBV2 combines with J gene TRBJ1-3; tentatively, D is TRBD1 (5 bases). Germline lookup yields CDR1 SNHLY and CDR2 FYNNEI. This CDR3 has 13 amino acids. V was trimmed by 8 bases and J by 1 base, leaving 9 bases between them. CDR3 DNA: TGTGCCAGCCATCCAGGGTCTGGAAACACCATATATTTT. Its protein is CASHPGSGNTIYF.

The chain combines TRBV9 with TRBJ1-1; tentatively, D is TRBD1 (5 bases). The length of the CDR3 is 15 residues. Trimming stripped 0 bases from V and 7 bases from J, with 16 bases between. Germline assignment: CDR1 SGDLS and CDR2 YYNGEE. CDR3 protein: CASSVGPGEGIEAFF. DNA for the CDR3: TGTGCCAGCAGCGTAGGTCCGGGGGAGGGCATTGAAGCTTTCTTT.

This chain links TRBV15 with TRBJ1-4; 10 nucleotides agree with TRBD1. The CDR3 contains 15 residues. With V trimmed by 2 bases and J by 8 bases, 5 bases remained unmatched. Germline CDR1 and CDR2: LNHNV and YYDKDF (reference sequence). The chain's CDR3 is CATSRSRTGGEKLFF. DNA of the CDR3: TGTGCCACCAGCAGATCCCGGACAGGGGGAGAAAAACTGTTTTTT.

In regard to this clone: At one end, the junction sequence differs from germline, possibly due to a read error. V is TRBV18 and J is TRBJ1-1, with 7 positions matching TRBD1. Germline V gene data show CDR1 as KGHSH and CDR2 as LQKENI. The CDR3 consists of 14 residues. The CDR3 region has the DNA TGTGCCAGCTCTCCACAGGGGCAGAACACTGAAGCTTTCTTT. Translating gives CASSPQGQNTEAFF. Full variable domain (remainder filled in from reference TRBV18 and TRBJ1-1): NAGVMQNPRHLVRRRGQEARLRCSPMKGHSHVYWYRQLPEEGLKFMVYLQKENIIDESGMPKERFSAEFPKEGPSILRIQQVVRGDSAAYFCASSPQGQNTEAFFGQGTRLTVV.

The chain recombines TRBV19 with TRBJ1-3; 9 bases fit TRBD1. Per the germline V gene, CDR1 is LNHDA and CDR2 is SQIVND (reference sequence). The CDR3 extends over 15 amino acids. V shed 6 bases, J shed 2 bases, and the junction held 5 bases outside the gene matches. The CDR3 bases are TGTGCCAGTAGAACACAGGGGGCTACTGGAAACACCATATATTTT. It yields the protein CASRTQGATGNTIYF.

The chain carries TRBV7-8 and TRBJ1-4; possible D gene TRBD1, 5 bases. Germline CDR1 is SGHVS and CDR2 is FQNEAQ. The V gene lost 6 bases and the J gene lost 8 bases, with 13 bases spanning the gap. CDR3 length equals 13 residues. CDR3 coding DNA: TGTGCCAGCAGTCAATGGGGGGGGGAAAAACTGTTTTTT. Translated: CASSQWGGEKLFF.

The chain is built from TRBV6-5 and TRBJ2-1, with 8 bases lining up with TRBD1. CDR3 length: 14 residues. Germline CDR1 MNHEY, CDR2 SVGAGI. Trimming took 9 bases from V and 4 from J; bases not matched to a gene: 8. The CDR3 DNA reads as TGTGCCAGTTCAGGGACAGGCCGATACAATGAGCAGTTCTTC. Protein: CASSGTGRYNEQFF.

The CDR3 nucleotides read TGTGCCAGCTCACCAAAGTCGGGGACAGGGGGTTCCTACGAGCAGTACTTC. Translating it yields CASSPKSGTGGSYEQYF. V usage is TRBV18 and J usage is TRBJ2-7; the match to TRBD1 covers 11 bases. CDR1 and CDR2 from the germline V gene are KGHSH and LQKENI. The CDR3 runs 17 residues. With 2 bases clipped from V and 1 base from J, the junction kept 7 bases outside the gene matches. The whole variable domain, remainder taken from reference TRBV18 and TRBJ2-7, is NAGVMQNPRHLVRRRGQEARLRCSPMKGHSHVYWYRQLPEEGLKFMVYLQKENIIDESGMPKERFSAEFPKEGPSILRIQQVVRGDSAAYFCASSPKSGTGGSYEQYFGPGTRLTVT.

The gene calls are TRBV7-9 and TRBJ1-1; D call uncertain. CDR3 length: 14 residues. V lost 2 bases and J lost 1, with 8 bases in between. The V gene's germline CDR1 is SEHNR and CDR2 FQNEAQ (reference sequence). CDR3 loop: CASSLLWANTEAFF. CDR3 in DNA: TGTGCCAGCAGCTTATTGTGGGCGAACACTGAAGCTTTCTTT.

This chain connects TRBV19 to TRBJ1-2, with 10 positions matching TRBD1. Germline V CDR1 and CDR2: LNHDA, SQIVND (reference sequence). With V trimmed by 9 bases and J by 7 bases, 5 bases remained unmatched. This CDR3 contains 12 residues. The CDR3, as DNA: TGTGCCAGCTGGACAGGGGGTCTTGGCTACACCTTC. Its protein is CASWTGGLGYTF.

V gene TRBV15 combines with J gene TRBJ2-3; tentatively, D is TRBD1 (6 bases). Germline V gives CDR1 LNHNV, CDR2 YYDKDF (reference sequence). The CDR3 contains 14 residues. V lost 7 bases, J lost 0 bases, and 11 bases lay in between. The CDR3 here is CATTTGTSTDTQYF. CDR3 DNA: TGTGCCACCACCACCGGGACAAGCACAGATACGCAGTATTTT.